These 22 T cell receptor beta chains originate from one sample sequenced in a study of beta chain features in type 1 diabetes (dated by TCRdb to 2016 to 2019). Results and caveats for the whole study, not just this receptor: Type 1 diabetes patients showed a moderate but significant shortening of TCRB CDR3 length in all four CD4+ subsets.

These receptors lack a known antigen. The protocol used for the library was the immunoSEQ multiplex PCR assay. The High Capacity cDNA Reverse Transcription Kit was used to reverse transcribe all of the isolated RNA, meaning that expressed TCRB transcripts were what got sequenced. The clones in this table, taken by TCRdb from immuneACCESS, are in-frame only. Not every clone is retained; where verified, under half of the shortfall comes from an unresolved V gene, and the cause of the rest is unknown. Across this sample there are 130,000 or so clones, with 7.5% to 9.5% seen only once. The top ten clonotypes cover roughly 0.75% of the sample. Sequenced sample: central memory CD4+ T cells from blood. The receptors come from a man aged 25-40 years with type 1 diabetes.

V is TRBV7-3 and J is TRBJ2-7; D is possibly TRBD2 (6 bases). From germline, CDR1 is SGHTA and CDR2 FQGTGA. The CDR3 totals 13 residues. The V and J ends lost 5 bases and 2 bases respectively, with 10 bases between them. CDR3 nucleotides: TGTGCCAGCAGCATGGGGGGTCCCTACGAGCAGTACTTC. Translating gives CASSMGGPYEQYF. Full variable domain (outside the CDR3, taken from reference TRBV7-3 and TRBJ2-7): GAGVSQTPSNKVTEKGKYVELRCDPISGHTALYWYRQSLGQGPEFLIYFQGTGAADDSGLPNDRFFAVRPEGSVSTLKIQRTERGDSAVYLCASSMGGPYEQYFGPGTRLTVT.

This clone turned up a few times. V is TRBV2 and J is TRBJ1-3, with D perhaps TRBD1 (5 bases). With 6 bases removed from V and 4 bases from J, the gap between germline ends came to 7 bases. Germline lookup yields CDR1 SNHLY and CDR2 FYNNEI. The CDR3 contains 12 residues. Here the CDR3 DNA reads TGTGCCAGCAGGACAGACGGAAACACCATATATTTT. It is translated as CASRTDGNTIYF.

This chain links TRBV27 with TRBJ1-5, with 7 nucleotides matching TRBD1. V gave up 2 bases and J gave up 9 bases; unmatched junction bases: 10. This CDR3 has 15 amino acids. Per germline, CDR1 MNHEY and CDR2 SMNVEV (reference sequence). The DNA for the CDR3 is TGTGCCAGCAGTTTAAATAGGGACAGCAGTCTGCCCCAGCATTTT. Its translation: CASSLNRDSSLPQHF.

The chain couples TRBV5-6 to TRBJ2-7; 12 nucleotides agree with TRBD2. This CDR3 comprises 14 residues. The V segment lost 3 bases and the J segment 5 bases; nucleotides outside the gene matches: 3. Germline V gives CDR1 SGHDT, CDR2 YYEEEE. In nucleotides, the CDR3 is TGTGCCAGCAGCTCTAGCGGGGGGGCCCACGAGCAGTACTTC. Residues: CASSSSGGAHEQYF.

As to this clone: At the DNA level, this CDR3 is encoded by other sequences in the same sample as well. The chain carries TRBV6-5 and TRBJ1-1, with TRBD1 as a possible D gene (5 bases). Germline V CDR1 and CDR2: MNHEY, SVGAGI. CDR3 size: 14 residues. Trimming shortened V by 2 bases and J by 0 bases, and 7 bases separated the two germline ends. CDR3 protein: CASSYDSLNTEAFF. In DNA form, the CDR3 reads TGTGCCAGCAGTTACGACAGTCTGAACACTGAAGCTTTCTTT.

This clone was observed a handful of times. V is TRBV5-4 and J is TRBJ1-2, with 12 bases identical to TRBD1. CDR1 is SGHNT, CDR2 YYREEE, per germline (reference sequence). Trimming at V came to 0 bases and at J to 7 bases, leaving 4 bases not matched to a gene. The CDR3 totals 15 residues. The CDR3 DNA sequence: TGTGCCAGCAGCTTGGGGGACAGGGGGCGTCTTGGCTACACCTTC. Protein: CASSLGDRGRLGYTF.

This clone was recorded a few times. This chain uses TRBV7-9 with TRBJ1-4; D may be TRBD1 (6 bases). Trimming took off 3 bases at V and 11 bases at J, with 16 bases between the two ends. The CDR3 covers 14 residues. Germline CDR1 and CDR2: SEHNR and FQNEAQ (reference sequence). The CDR3 region is CASSFEEGGRKLFF. The CDR3 DNA follows: TGTGCCAGCAGCTTTGAAGAGGGGGGGAGGAAACTGTTTTTT.

This clone was found a few times. The V and J genes are TRBV10-3 and TRBJ2-3; 16 bases align to TRBD2. After removal of 10 bases from V and 5 bases from J, the junction contained 6 bases not matched to a gene. The length of the CDR3 is 15 residues. The germline V gene has CDR1 ENHRY and CDR2 SYGVKD. CDR3 in amino acids: CASEGTSGGGDTQYF. The CDR3 DNA follows: TGTGCCAGCGAAGGGACTAGCGGGGGGGGAGATACGCAGTATTTT.

The CDR3: CASSIRAGLAGGNNEQFF. The CDR3, as DNA: TGTGCCAGCAGTATCAGGGCCGGACTAGCGGGGGGGAACAATGAGCAGTTCTTC. The chain joins TRBV25-1 to TRBJ2-1, with TRBD2 identical over 15 bases. The CDR3 totals 18 residues. The germline V gene has CDR1 MGHDK and CDR2 SYGVNS. Unmatched junction bases numbered 10, after V lost 5 bases and J lost 5 bases.

There are a few counts of this clone. The CDR3 region is CASSLAQGVGTEAFF. The CDR3 DNA reads TGTGCCAGCAGCTTGGCCCAGGGGGTAGGTACTGAAGCTTTCTTT. The J gene is TRBJ1-1, the V gene TRBV5-4; 7 bases match TRBD1. The CDR3 spans 15 residues. Germline V gene data show CDR1 as SGHNT and CDR2 as YYREEE (reference sequence). V trimming: 0 bases; J trimming: 5 bases; junction bases outside the gene matches: 7.

The rearrangement uses TRBV4-1 and TRBJ2-7; 9 bases map to TRBD1. V lost 4 bases and J lost 5; bases outside the gene matches: 6. Germline CDR1 MGHRA, CDR2 YSYEKL. The CDR3 loop spans 14 amino acids. The CDR3 region is CASSRDREFDEQYF. In DNA form, the CDR3 reads TGCGCCAGCAGCCGGGACAGGGAATTCGACGAGCAGTACTTC.

This chain connects TRBV5-1 to TRBJ2-3; D unclear. From germline, CDR1 is SGHRS and CDR2 YFSETQ. The V gene lost 0 bases and the J gene lost 2 bases, with 10 bases spanning the gap. CDR3 length equals 15 residues. CDR3 in amino acids: CASSLAGSYTDTQYF. CDR3 coding DNA: TGCGCCAGCAGCTTGGCGGGTAGCTACACAGATACGCAGTATTTT.

This clone was detected only a few times. The chain has TRBV19 and TRBJ1-1; D unresolved. Germline lookup yields CDR1 LNHDA and CDR2 SQIVND (reference sequence). CDR3 size: 16 residues. V was cut by 5 bases and J by 0 bases, with 16 bases left in between. The CDR3 region has the DNA TGTGCCAGTAGTGGGTCGGCGACAACTTTGAACACTGAAGCTTTCTTT. This codes for CASSGSATTLNTEAFF.

This clone was seen more than once but under ten times. The chain recombines TRBV5-1 with TRBJ2-7, with D uncertain. This CDR3 spans 15 amino acids. CDR1 and CDR2 from the germline V gene are SGHRS and YFSETQ. V was shortened by 1 base and J by 1 base, with 12 bases between the two germline ends. Here the CDR3 reads CASSLTGRRSYEQYF. The CDR3 DNA follows: TGCGCCAGCAGCTTGACCGGCAGGCGATCCTACGAGCAGTACTTC.

This clone was counted a few times. CDR3 protein: CSVEDSGTYEQYF. The CDR3 DNA reads as TGCAGCGTGGAGGACAGTGGTACCTACGAGCAGTACTTC. The chain links TRBV29-1 to TRBJ2-5, with TRBD1 as a possible D gene (6 bases). The J call is in doubt because the DNA end fits TRBJ2-7 better. This CDR3 spans 13 amino acids. CDR1 is SQVTM and CDR2 is ANQGSEA in the germline V gene.

This chain links TRBV6-6 with TRBJ1-5, with 8 bases fitting TRBD1. The CDR3 runs 13 residues. V was pared by 5 bases and J by 6 bases, with 3 bases of the junction left unmatched. CDR1 and CDR2 (germline): MNHNY, SVGAGI (reference sequence). The CDR3 nucleotides are TGTGCCAGCAGTGGACAGGGCAGTCAGCCCCAGCATTTT. Protein: CASSGQGSQPQHF.

This sequence joins TRBV7-9 and TRBJ1-5, with 7 bases aligning to TRBD1. Germline-derived CDR1 and CDR2 are SEHNR and FQNEAQ (reference sequence). The CDR3 sequence is 14 residues long. V trimming: 4 bases; J trimming: 2 bases; junction bases outside the gene matches: 2. CDR3 loop: CASSSGQGNQPQHF. The CDR3 DNA sequence: TGTGCCAGCAGCTCAGGACAGGGCAATCAGCCCCAGCATTTT.

There are a few counts of this clone. The chain employs TRBV15 and TRBJ2-7; TRBD1 matches at 7 bases. V gave up 0 bases and J gave up 6 bases; unmatched junction bases: 2. Germline V gene lookup returns CDR1 LNHNV and CDR2 YYDKDF (reference sequence). CDR3 length equals 13 residues. The CDR3 region has the DNA TGTGCCACCAGCAGAGATGGGACAGCCGAGCAGTACTTC. Translation gives CATSRDGTAEQYF. The full variable domain, rest sourced from reference TRBV15 and TRBJ2-7, is DAMVIQNPRYQVTQFGKPVTLSCSQTLNHNVMYWYQQKSSQAPKLLFHYYDKDFNNEADTPDNFQSRRPNTSFCFLDIRSPGLGDTAMYLCATSRDGTAEQYFGPGTRLTVT.

This clone was counted a few times. The V gene is TRBV4-3, the J gene TRBJ2-2; D perhaps matches TRBD2 (7 bases). V was pared by 0 bases and J by 5 bases, with 10 bases between. CDR1 is LGHNA, CDR2 YSLEER, per germline. This CDR3 contains 15 residues. Written as DNA, the CDR3 is TGCGCCAGCAGCCAAGAGGGGGGGCGGACCGGGGAGCTGTTTTTT. As protein: CASSQEGGRTGELFF.

This chain links TRBV4-2 with TRBJ2-1; 7 nucleotides match TRBD1. Germline loops: CDR1 LGHNA, CDR2 YNFKEQ. V shed 3 bases, J shed 9 bases, and the junction held 8 bases outside the gene matches. The CDR3 runs 14 residues. This chain's CDR3 is CASSQTSGGGEQFF. The CDR3 DNA is TGTGCCAGCAGCCAGACTTCAGGGGGTGGTGAGCAGTTCTTC.

The chain joins TRBV9 to TRBJ2-1, with 11 bases matching TRBD1. Unmatched junction bases numbered 5, after V lost 5 bases and J lost 7 bases. Germline V gene lookup returns CDR1 SGDLS and CDR2 YYNGEE. The CDR3 length is 14 residues. The CDR3: CASSSRDRGNEQFF. CDR3 DNA: TGTGCCAGCAGTTCCCGGGACAGGGGGAATGAGCAGTTCTTC.

The chain has TRBV7-8 and TRBJ2-7; D is unresolved. The germline CDR1 and CDR2 sequences are SGHVS and FQNEAQ. This CDR3 is built from 16 residues. Trimming cost V 1 base and J 5 bases, with 18 bases left between them. The CDR3 nucleotides are TGTGCCAGCAGCTTAGAACTGACTCCTATCCCCCACGAGCAGTACTTC. Its protein is CASSLELTPIPHEQYF.